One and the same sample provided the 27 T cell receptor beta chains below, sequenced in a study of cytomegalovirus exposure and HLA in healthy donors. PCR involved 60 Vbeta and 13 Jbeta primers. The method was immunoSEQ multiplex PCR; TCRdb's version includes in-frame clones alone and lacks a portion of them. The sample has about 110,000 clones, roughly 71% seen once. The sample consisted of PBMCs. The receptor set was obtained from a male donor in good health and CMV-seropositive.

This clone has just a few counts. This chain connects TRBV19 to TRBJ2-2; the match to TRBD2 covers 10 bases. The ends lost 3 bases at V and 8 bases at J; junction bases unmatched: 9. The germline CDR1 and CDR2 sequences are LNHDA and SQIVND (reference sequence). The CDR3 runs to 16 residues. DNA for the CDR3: TGTGCCAGTAGTATTAAGTCTAGCGGGGGTCCTGGGGAGCTGTTTTTT. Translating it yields CASSIKSSGGPGELFF.

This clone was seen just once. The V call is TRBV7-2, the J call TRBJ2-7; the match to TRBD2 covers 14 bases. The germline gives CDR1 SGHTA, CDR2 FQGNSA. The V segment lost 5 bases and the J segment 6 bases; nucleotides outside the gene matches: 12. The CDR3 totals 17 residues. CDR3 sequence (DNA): TGTGCCAGCAGCCCACGTGGGACTAGCGGGAGTAGTGGCGAGCAGTACTTC. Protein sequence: CASSPRGTSGSSGEQYF.

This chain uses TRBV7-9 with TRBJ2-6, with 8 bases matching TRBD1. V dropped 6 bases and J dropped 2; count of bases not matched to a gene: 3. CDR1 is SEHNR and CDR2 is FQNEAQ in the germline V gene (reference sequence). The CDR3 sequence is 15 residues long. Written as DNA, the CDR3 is TGTGCCAGCAGTAAACAGGGGGCTGGGGCCAACGTCCTGACTTTC. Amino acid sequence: CASSKQGAGANVLTF.

CDR3 sequence (DNA): TGTGCCAGCTCGCATCAGCAGGATATGAACACCGGGGAGCTGTTTTTT. Translated: CASSHQQDMNTGELFF. The chain couples TRBV18 to TRBJ2-2, with no clear D. V dropped 6 bases and J dropped 1 base, with 15 bases sitting between them. Germline assignment: CDR1 KGHSH and CDR2 LQKENI. The CDR3 runs 16 residues.

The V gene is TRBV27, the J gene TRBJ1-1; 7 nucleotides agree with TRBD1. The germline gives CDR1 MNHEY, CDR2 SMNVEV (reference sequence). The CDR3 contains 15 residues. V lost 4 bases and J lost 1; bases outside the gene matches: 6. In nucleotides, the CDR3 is TGTGCCAGCAGTTGGACAGGCGCGAAGAACACTGAAGCTTTCTTT. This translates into CASSWTGAKNTEAFF.

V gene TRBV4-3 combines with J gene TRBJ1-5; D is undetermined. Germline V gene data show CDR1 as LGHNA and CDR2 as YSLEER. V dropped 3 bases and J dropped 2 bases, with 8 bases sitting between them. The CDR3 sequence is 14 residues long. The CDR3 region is CASSQGAGNQPQHF. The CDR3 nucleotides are TGCGCCAGCAGCCAGGGAGCAGGCAATCAGCCCCAGCATTTT.

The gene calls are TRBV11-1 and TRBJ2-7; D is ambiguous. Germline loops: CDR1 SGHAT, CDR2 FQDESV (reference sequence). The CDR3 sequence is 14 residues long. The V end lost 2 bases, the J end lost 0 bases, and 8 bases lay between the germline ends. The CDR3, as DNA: TGTGCCAGCAGCTTATCCCACGGCTCCTACGAGCAGTACTTC. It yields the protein CASSLSHGSYEQYF.

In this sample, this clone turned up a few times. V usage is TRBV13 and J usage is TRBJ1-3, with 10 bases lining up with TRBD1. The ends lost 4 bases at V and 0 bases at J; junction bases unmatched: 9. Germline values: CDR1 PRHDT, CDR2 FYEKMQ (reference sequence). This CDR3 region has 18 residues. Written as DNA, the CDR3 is TGTGCCAGCAGCTCCCGACAGGGGGCTTTGATCTCTGGAAACACCATATATTTT. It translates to CASSSRQGALISGNTIYF.

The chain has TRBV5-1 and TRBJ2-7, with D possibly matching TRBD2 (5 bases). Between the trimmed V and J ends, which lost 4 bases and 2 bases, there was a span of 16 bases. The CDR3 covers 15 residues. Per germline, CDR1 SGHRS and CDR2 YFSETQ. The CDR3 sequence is CASSRAGEGPYEQYF. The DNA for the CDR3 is TGCGCCAGCAGCCGGGCGGGTGAAGGGCCCTACGAGCAGTACTTC.

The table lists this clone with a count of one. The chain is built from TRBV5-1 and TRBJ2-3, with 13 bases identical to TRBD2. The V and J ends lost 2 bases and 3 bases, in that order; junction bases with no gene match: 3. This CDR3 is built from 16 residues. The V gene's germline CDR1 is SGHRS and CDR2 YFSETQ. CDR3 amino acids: CASSLLAGGLTDTQYF. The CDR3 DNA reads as TGCGCCAGCAGCTTACTAGCGGGGGGGCTTACAGATACGCAGTATTTT.

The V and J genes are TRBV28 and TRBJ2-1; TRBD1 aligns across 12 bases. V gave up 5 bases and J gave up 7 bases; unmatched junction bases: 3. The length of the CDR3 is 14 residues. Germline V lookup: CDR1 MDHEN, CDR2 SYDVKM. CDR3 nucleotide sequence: TGTGCCAGCAGTCGGGACAGGGGGCGGAATGAGCAGTTCTTC. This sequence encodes CASSRDRGRNEQFF.

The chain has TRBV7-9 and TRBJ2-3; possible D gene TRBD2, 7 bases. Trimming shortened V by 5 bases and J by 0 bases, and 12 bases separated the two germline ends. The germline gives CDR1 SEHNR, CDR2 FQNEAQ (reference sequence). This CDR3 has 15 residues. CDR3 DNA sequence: TGTGCCAGCAGCCAGGGGACTACTAGCACAGATACGCAGTATTTT. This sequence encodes CASSQGTTSTDTQYF.

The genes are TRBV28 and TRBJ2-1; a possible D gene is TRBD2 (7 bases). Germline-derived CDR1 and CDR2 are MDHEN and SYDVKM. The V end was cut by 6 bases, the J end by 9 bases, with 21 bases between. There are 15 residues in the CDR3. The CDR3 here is CASSKGGVVGSEQFF. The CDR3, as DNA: TGTGCCAGCAGCAAGGGGGGGGTTGTGGGGAGTGAGCAGTTCTTC.

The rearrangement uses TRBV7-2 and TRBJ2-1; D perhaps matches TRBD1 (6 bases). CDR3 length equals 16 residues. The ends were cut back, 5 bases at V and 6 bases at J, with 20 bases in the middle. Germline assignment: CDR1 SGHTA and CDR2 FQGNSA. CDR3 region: CASSTRSTGYGNEQFF. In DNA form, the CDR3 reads TGTGCCAGCAGCACCCGTAGCACAGGGTATGGCAATGAGCAGTTCTTC.

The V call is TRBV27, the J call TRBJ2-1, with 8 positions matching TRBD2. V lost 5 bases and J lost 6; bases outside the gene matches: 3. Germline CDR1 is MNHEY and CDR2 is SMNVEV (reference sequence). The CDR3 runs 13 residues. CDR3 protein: CASSLAGSNEQFF. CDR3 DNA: TGTGCCAGCAGTCTAGCGGGTAGCAATGAGCAGTTCTTC.

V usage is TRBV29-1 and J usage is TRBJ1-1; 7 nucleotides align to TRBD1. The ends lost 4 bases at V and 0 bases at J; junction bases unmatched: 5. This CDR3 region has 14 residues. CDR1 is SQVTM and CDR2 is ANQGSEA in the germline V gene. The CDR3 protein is CSVAGGTVNTEAFF. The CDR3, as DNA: TGCAGCGTTGCGGGGGGGACAGTGAACACTGAAGCTTTCTTT.

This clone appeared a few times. This CDR3 is CASRQGASSYNSPLHF. Here the CDR3 DNA reads TGCGCCAGCAGACAGGGGGCCTCCTCCTATAATTCACCCCTCCACTTT. V is TRBV5-1 and J is TRBJ1-6, with 9 positions matching TRBD1. Germline V gene lookup returns CDR1 SGHRS and CDR2 YFSETQ. Trimming cost V 5 bases and J 0 bases; bases outside gene matches: 3. CDR3 length equals 16 residues.

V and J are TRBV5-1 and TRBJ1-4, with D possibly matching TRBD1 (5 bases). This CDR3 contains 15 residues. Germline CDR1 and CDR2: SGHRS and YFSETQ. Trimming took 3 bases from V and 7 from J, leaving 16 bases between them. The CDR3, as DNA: TGCGCCAGCAGCTCGGCGGGGCCGACGGGTGAAAAACTGTTTTTT. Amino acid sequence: CASSSAGPTGEKLFF.

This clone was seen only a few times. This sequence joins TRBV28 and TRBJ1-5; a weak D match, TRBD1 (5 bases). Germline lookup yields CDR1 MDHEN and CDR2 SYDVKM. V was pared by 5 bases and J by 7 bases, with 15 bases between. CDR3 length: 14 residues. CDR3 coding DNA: TGTGCCAGCAGTATTCAGGGAATAGGGCAGCCCCAGCATTTT. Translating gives CASSIQGIGQPQHF.

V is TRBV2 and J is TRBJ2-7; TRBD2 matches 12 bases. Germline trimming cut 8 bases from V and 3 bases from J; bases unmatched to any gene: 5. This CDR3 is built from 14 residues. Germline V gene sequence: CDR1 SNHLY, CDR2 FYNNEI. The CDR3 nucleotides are TGTGCCAGCGATCTAGCGGGAGGGAACTACGAGCAGTACTTC. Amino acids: CASDLAGGNYEQYF.

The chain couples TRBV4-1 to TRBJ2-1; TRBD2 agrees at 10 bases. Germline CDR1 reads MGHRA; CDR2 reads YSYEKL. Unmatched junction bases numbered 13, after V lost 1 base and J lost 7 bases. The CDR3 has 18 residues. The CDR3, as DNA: TGCGCCAGCAGCCAAGGGGAGGAAGCGGGAGGGGTAGGGAATGAGCAGTTCTTC. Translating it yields CASSQGEEAGGVGNEQFF.

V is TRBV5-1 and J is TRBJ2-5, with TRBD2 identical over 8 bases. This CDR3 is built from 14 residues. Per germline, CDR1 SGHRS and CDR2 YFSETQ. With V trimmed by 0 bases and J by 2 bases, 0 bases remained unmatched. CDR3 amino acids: CASSLAGGQETQYF. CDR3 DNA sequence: TGCGCCAGCAGCTTGGCGGGGGGGCAAGAGACCCAGTACTTC. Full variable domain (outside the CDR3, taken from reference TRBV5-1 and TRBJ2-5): KAGVTQTPRYLIKTRGQQVTLSCSPISGHRSVSWYQQTPGQGLQFLFEYFSETQRNKGNFPGRFSGRQFSNSRSEMNVSTLELGDSALYLCASSLAGGQETQYFGPGTRLLVL.

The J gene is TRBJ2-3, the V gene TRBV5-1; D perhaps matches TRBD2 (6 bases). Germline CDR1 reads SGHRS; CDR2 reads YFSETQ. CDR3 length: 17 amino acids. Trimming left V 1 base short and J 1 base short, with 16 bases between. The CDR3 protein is CASSLSPSLAGTDTQYF. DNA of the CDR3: TGCGCCAGCAGCTTGTCCCCTTCTTTAGCGGGCACAGATACGCAGTATTTT.

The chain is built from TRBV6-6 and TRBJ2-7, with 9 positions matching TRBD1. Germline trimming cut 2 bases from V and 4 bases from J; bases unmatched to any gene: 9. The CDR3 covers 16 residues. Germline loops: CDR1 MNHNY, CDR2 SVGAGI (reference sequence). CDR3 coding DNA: TGTGCCAGCAGTTACCGAGTCCTTGGGACAGGGTACGAGCAGTACTTC. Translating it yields CASSYRVLGTGYEQYF.

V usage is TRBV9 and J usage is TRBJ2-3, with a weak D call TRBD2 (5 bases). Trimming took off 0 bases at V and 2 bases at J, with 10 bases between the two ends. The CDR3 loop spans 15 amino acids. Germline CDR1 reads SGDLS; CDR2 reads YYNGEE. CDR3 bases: TGTGCCAGCAGCGTAGGGGGAGCGTTCACAGATACGCAGTATTTT. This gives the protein CASSVGGAFTDTQYF.

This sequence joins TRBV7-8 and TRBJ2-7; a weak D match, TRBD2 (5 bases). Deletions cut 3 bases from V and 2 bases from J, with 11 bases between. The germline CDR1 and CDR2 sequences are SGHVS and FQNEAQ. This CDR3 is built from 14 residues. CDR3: CASSFPDSAYEQYF. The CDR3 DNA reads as TGTGCCAGCAGCTTTCCGGACTCTGCCTACGAGCAGTACTTC.

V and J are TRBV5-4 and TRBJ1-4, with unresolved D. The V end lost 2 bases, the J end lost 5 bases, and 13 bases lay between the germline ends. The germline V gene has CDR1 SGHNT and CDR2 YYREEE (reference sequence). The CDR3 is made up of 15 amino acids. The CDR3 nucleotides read TGTGCCAGCAGCTTACAACAGCACAGAAATGAAAAACTGTTTTTT. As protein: CASSLQQHRNEKLFF. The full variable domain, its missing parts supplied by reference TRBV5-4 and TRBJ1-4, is ETGVTQSPTHLIKTRGQQVTLRCSSQSGHNTVSWYQQALGQGPQFIFQYYREEENGRGNFPPRFSGLQFPNYSSELNVNALELDDSALYLCASSLQQHRNEKLFFGSGTQLSVL.